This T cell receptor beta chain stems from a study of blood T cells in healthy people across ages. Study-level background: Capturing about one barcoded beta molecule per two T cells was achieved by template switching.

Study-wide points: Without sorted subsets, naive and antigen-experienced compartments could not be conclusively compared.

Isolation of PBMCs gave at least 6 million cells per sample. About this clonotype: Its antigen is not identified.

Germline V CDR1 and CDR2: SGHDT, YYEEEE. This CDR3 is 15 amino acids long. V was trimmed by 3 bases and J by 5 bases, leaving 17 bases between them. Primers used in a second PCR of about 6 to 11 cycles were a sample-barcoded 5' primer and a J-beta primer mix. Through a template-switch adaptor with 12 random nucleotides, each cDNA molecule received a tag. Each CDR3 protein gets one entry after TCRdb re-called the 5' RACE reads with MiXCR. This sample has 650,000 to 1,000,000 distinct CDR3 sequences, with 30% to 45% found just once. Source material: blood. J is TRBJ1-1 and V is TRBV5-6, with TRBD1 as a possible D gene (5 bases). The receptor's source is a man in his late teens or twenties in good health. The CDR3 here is CASSSTGLRGTEAFF. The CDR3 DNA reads TGTGCCAGCAGCTCTACGGGACTTCGGGGTACTGAAGCTTTCTTT.